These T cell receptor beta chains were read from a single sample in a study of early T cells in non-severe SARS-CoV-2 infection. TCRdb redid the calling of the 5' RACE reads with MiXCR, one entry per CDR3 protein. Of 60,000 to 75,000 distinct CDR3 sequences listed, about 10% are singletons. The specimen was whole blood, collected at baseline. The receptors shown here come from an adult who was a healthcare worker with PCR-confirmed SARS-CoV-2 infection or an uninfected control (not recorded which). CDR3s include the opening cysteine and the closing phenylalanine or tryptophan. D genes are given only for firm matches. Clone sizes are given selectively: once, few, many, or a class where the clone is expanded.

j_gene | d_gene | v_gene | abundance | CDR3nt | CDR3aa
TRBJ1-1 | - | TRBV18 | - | TGTGCCAGCTCATCGCGGACACCGAACACTGAAGCTTTCTTT | CASSSRTPNTEAFF
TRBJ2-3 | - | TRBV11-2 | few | TGTGCCAGCACACCCTGGAGGAGTAGCGGTAACACAGATACGCAGTATTTT | CASTPWRSSGNTDTQYF
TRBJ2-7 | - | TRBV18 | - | TGTGCCAGCTCACCACCCGGAGTCCGCTCCTACGAGCAGTACTTC | CASSPPGVRSYEQYF
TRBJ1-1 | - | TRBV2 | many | TGTGCCAGCAGCGCTGGGAACACTGAAGCTTTCTTT | CASSAGNTEAFF
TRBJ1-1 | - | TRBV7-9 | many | TGTGCCAGCAGCCGTGGAGGCGGAGTTCCTCCAAAGGCCACTGAAGCTTTCTTT | CASSRGGGVPPKATEAFF
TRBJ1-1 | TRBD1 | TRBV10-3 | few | TGTGCCATCAGTGACGGACAGGGAATAGGAGCTTTCTTT | CAISDGQGIGAFF
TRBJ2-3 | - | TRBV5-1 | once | TGCGCCAGCAGCAACTTGTTTCGGGGCGGGACAGATACGCAGTATTTT | CASSNLFRGGTDTQYF
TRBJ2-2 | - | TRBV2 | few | TGTGCCAGCAGGAAGGAGGGCACCGGGGAGCTGTTTTTT | CASRKEGTGELFF
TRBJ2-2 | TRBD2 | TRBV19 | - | TGTGCCAGTAGTGGTCCCGCTAGCGGGGTGAACACCGGGGAGCTGTTTTTT | CASSGPASGVNTGELFF
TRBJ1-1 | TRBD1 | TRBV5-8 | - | TGTGCCAGCAGCTTGGGGGACAGGGTTTTGAACACTGAAGCTTTCTTT | CASSLGDRVLNTEAFF
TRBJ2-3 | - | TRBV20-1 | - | TGCAGTGCTTTTACAGGGGATACGCAGTATTTT | CSAFTGDTQYF
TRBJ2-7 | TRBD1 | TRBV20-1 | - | TGCAGTGCCCGGGGACAGGGTTACGAGCAGTACTTC | CSARGQGYEQYF
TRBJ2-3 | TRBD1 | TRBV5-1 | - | TGCGCCAGCCAAACCAGGGGGAGCACAGATACGCAGTATTTT | CASQTRGSTDTQYF
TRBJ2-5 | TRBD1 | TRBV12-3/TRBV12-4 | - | TGTGCCAGCAGTTCATTCCGGGACAGACAAGAGACCCAGTACTTC | CASSSFRDRQETQYF
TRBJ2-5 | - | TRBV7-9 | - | TGTGCCAGCAGCTTATCTTACGGGGGCCTCCAGTACTTC | CASSLSYGGLQYF
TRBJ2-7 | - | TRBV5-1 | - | TGCGCCAGCAGCCCCCGAGGGGAAGCGGGCGAGCAGTACTTC | CASSPRGEAGEQYF
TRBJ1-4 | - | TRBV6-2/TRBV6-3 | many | TGTGCCAGCAGTTACTCCACAGTGGGAAAACTGTTTTTT | CASSYSTVGKLFF
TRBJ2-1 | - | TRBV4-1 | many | TGCGCCAGCAGCCAAGTACAGGTGACAGGAAAATACAATGAGCAGTTCTTC | CASSQVQVTGKYNEQFF
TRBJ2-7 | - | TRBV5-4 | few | TGTGCCAGCAGCTCCGCATCGGGGGCGAGCGAGCAGTACTTC | CASSSASGASEQYF
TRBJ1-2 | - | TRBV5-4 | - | TGTGCCAGCAGCTTGGCGACCAGCTCTGGCTACACCTTC | CASSLATSSGYTF
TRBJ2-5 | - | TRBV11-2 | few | TGTGCCAGCAGCCGGACACCTCAAGAGACCCAGTACTTC | CASSRTPQETQYF
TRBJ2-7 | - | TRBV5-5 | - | TGTGCCAGCAGAGACGCACTCTACGAGCAGTACTTC | CASRDALYEQYF
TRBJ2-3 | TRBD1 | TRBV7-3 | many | TGTGCCAGCAGCTCCACCGGGACAGGATCAGATACGCAGTATTTT | CASSSTGTGSDTQYF
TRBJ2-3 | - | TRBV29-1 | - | TGCAGCGTTGCAGGGGCGGACGGGAGCACAGATACGCAGTATTTT | CSVAGADGSTDTQYF